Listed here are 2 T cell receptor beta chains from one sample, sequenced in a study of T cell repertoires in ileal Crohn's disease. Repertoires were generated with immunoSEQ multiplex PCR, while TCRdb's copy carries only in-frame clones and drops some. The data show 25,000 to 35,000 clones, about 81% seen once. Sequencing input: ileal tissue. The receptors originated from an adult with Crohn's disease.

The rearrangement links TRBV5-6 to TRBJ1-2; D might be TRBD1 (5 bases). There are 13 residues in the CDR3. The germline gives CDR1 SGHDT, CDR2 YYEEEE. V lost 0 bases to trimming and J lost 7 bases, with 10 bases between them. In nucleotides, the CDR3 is TGTGCCAGCAGCTTGGGCCAGGGCGGTGGCTACACCTTC. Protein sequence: CASSLGQGGGYTF.

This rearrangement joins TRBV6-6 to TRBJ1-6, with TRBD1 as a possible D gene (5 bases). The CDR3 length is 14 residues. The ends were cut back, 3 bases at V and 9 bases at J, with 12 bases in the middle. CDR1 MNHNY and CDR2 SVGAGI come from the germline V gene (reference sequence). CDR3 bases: TGTGCCAGCAGTTATAGGCAGGGCGGTTCACCCCTCCACTTT. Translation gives CASSYRQGGSPLHF.